This T cell receptor (beta chain) derives from a study of shared clonotypes between healthy human individuals. Study information: The study drew on a couple of women and a few men aged 18 to 49 as donors.

Naive CD8 cells lacked CD45RO, underwent positive selection for CCR7 and left out terminally differentiated effector memory CD45RA+ cells. Measured with immunoSEQ multiplex PCR; TCRdb has only the in-frame clones, and not every one. The repertoire holds 450,000 to 700,000 clones, with 95% as singletons. CDR1 and CDR2 (germline): SQVTM, ANQGSEA. Trimming cost V 3 bases and J 0 bases; bases outside gene matches: 12. The CDR3 length is 18 residues. This clonotype was sampled from a woman in her 30s in good health. Source material: naive CD8+ T cells sorted from blood. The genes are TRBV29-1 and TRBJ2-1; 9 bases line up with TRBD2. DNA of the CDR3: TGCAGCGTTGACCCATCCGCGACTAGCGGCCTCTCCTACAATGAGCAGTTCTTC. It specifies CSVDPSATSGLSYNEQFF.